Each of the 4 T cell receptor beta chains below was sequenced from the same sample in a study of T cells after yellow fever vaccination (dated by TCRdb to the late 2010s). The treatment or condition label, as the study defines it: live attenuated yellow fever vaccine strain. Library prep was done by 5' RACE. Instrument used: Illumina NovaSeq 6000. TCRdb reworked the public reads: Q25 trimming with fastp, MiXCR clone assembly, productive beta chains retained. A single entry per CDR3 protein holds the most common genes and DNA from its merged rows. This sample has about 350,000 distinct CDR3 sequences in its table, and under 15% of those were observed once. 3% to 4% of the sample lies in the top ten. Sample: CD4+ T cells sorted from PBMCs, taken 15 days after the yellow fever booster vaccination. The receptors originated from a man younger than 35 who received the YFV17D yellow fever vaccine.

The CDR3: CASRPSGLHTDTQYF. The CDR3 nucleotides are TGCGCCAGCAGGCCCAGCGGGCTACACACAGATACGCAGTATTTT. The chain is built from TRBV5-1 and TRBJ2-3; TRBD2 might be the D (6 bases). Deletions cut 5 bases from V and 2 bases from J, with 15 bases between. There are 15 residues in the CDR3. Germline V lookup: CDR1 SGHRS, CDR2 YFSETQ.

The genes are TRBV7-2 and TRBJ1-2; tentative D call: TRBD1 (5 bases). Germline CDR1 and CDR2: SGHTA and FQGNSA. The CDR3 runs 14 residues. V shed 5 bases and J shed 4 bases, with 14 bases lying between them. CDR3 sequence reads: CASSPAGRAYGYTF. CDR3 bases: TGTGCCAGCAGCCCGGCGGGACGGGCCTATGGCTACACCTTC.

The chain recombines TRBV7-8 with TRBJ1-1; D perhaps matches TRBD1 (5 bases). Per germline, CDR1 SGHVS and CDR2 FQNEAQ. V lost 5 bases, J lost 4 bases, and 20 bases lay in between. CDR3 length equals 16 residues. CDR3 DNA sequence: TGTGCCAGCAGCCCCCGACGAATTCGGGGGGGCACTGAAGCTTTCTTT. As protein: CASSPRRIRGGTEAFF. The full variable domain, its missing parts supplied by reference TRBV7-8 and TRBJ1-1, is GAGVSQSPRYKVAKRGQDVALRCDPISGHVSLFWYQQALGQGPEFLTYFQNEAQLDKSGLPSDRFFAERPEGSVSTLKIQRTQQEDSAVYLCASSPRRIRGGTEAFFGQGTRLTVV.

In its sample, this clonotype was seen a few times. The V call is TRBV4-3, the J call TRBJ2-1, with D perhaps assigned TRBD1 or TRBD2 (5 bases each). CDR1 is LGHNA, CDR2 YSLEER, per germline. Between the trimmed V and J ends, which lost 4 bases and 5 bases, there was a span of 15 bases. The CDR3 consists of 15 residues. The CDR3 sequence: CASSPRDGGHNEQFF. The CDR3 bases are TGCGCCAGCAGCCCACGGGACGGCGGACACAATGAGCAGTTCTTC.